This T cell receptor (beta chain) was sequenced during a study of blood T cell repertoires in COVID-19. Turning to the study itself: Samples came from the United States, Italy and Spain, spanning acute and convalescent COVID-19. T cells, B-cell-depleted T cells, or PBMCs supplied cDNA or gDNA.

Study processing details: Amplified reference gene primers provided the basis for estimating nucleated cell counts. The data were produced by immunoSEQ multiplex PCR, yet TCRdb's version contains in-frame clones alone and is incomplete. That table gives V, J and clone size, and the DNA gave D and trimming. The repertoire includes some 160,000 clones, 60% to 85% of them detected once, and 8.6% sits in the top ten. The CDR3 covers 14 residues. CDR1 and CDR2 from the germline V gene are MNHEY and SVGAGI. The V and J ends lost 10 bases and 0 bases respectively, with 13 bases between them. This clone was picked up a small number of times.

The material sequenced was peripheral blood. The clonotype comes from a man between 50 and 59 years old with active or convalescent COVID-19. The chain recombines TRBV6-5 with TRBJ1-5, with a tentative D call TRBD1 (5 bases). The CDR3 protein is CATQGYPSNQPQHF. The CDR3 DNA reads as TGTGCCACCCAGGGTTACCCTAGCAATCAGCCCCAGCATTTT.